Included here is one T cell receptor beta chain sequence, with context. This entry is derived from a study of blood T cell repertoires in COVID-19. Turning to the study itself: From the United States, Italy and Spain came samples of acute and convalescent COVID-19. The cDNA or gDNA used as material had been derived from T cells, B-cell-depleted T cells, or PBMCs.

Trimming removed 1 base from V and 5 bases from J, with 17 bases in between. CDR3 length equals 16 residues. CDR1 is LGHNA, CDR2 YSLEER, per germline. As handled by the study authors: By means of reference gene primer amplification, nucleated cell counts were estimated. TCRdb keeps only in-frame clones here, not all; method: immunoSEQ multiplex PCR. The V and J calls and clone size come from that table; D and trimming were worked out from the DNA. The data contain around 75,000 clones, 88% of them singletons. This receptor was identified in a human donor in a cohort sampled during active COVID-19. The chain combines TRBV4-3 with TRBJ1-2, with D uncertain. The sample consisted of peripheral blood. The CDR3 DNA is TGCGCCAGCAGCCAAGTCTCCGGGGAAGGGAGATATGGCTACACCTTC. Translated, it gives CASSQVSGEGRYGYTF.